This TCR beta chain appears in the sequencing data of a study of shared clonotypes between healthy human individuals. Tens of thousands of T cell genomes, or roughly 320 ng DNA, went into unsorted PBMC replicate PCRs. Repertoires were generated with immunoSEQ multiplex PCR, while TCRdb's copy carries only in-frame clones and drops some. The sample yields fewer than 700,000 clones, around 81% seen once. Recent vaccinations or acute infections were absent in the healthy HIV-negative adult donors. General study findings and limits: Since donors were few, the genetic and exposure-history diversity represented was limited.

In the case of this clone: The target antigen is unknown.

The sequencing sample was made of PBMCs. This TCR came from a middle-aged woman in good health. Some clones in this sample may be carry-over from other donors' samples.

The CDR3: CASTPPEVVTGTEAFF. The CDR3 region has the DNA TGTGCCAGTACCCCCCCGGAAGTAGTGACCGGGACTGAAGCTTTCTTT. V gene TRBV19 combines with J gene TRBJ1-1; D gene unclear. V was trimmed by 7 bases and J by 5 bases, leaving 23 bases between them. CDR1 is LNHDA, CDR2 SQIVND, per germline (reference sequence). This CDR3 has 16 amino acids. The full variable domain, completed using reference TRBV19 and TRBJ1-1, is DGGITQSPKYLFRKEGQNVTLSCEQNLNHDAMYWYRQDPGQGLRLIYYSQIVNDFQKGDIAEGYSVSREKKESFPLTVTSAQKNPTAFYLCASTPPEVVTGTEAFFGQGTRLTVV.